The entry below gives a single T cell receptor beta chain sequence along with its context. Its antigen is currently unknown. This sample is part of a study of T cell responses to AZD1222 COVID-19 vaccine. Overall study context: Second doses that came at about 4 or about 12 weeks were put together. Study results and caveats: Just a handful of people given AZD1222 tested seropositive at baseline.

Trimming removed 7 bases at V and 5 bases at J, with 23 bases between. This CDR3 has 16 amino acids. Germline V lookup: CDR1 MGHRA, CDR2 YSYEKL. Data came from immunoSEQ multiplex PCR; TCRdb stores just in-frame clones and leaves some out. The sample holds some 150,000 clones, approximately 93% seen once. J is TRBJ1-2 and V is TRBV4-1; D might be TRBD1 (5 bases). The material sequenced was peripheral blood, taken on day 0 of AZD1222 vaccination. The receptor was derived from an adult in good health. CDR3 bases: TGCGCCAGCACCCGGGCCCTGTTCCTGGGGGGGTATGGCTACACCTTC. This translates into CASTRALFLGGYGYTF.